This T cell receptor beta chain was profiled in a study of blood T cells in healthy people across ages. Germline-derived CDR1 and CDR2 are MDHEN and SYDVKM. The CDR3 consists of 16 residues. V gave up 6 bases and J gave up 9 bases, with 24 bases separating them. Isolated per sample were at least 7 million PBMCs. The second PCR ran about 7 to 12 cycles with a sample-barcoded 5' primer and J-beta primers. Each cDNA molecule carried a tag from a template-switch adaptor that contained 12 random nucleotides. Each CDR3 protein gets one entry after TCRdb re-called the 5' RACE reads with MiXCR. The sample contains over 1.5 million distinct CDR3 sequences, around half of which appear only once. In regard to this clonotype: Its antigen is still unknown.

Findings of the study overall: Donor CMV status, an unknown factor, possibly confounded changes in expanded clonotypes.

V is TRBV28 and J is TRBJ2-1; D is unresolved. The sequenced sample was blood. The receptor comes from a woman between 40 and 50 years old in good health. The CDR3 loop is CASSTPAERSHGEQFF. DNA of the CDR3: TGTGCCAGCAGCACCCCTGCGGAACGGTCTCATGGTGAGCAGTTCTTC.